The source of this T cell receptor beta chain is a study of T cell responses to AZD1222 COVID-19 vaccine. To note about this clone: The antigen remains unidentified.

The CDR3 has 13 residues. Trimming removed 4 bases from V and 6 bases from J, with 11 bases in between. Looked up from germline, CDR1 is ENHRY and CDR2 is SYGVKD. Study-wide results and limits: Seropositive at baseline were only five or six AZD1222 recipients.

Some clones are missing from TCRdb's copy, which holds only in-frame ones; the method was immunoSEQ multiplex PCR. The sample lists roughly 100,000 clones, roughly 92% occurring once. The receptor was isolated from an adult in good health. The sequenced sample was peripheral blood, obtained on day 0 of AZD1222 vaccination. The V and J genes are TRBV10-3 and TRBJ2-3, with D unclear. The CDR3 loop is CAISAPQTDTQYF. The DNA for the CDR3 is TGTGCCATCAGTGCCCCCCAGACTGATACGCAGTATTTT.